This T cell receptor (beta chain) was profiled in a study of a mutant IDH1 vaccine in newly diagnosed glioma listed by TCRdb under 2021. For the study in its entirety: Of the approximately 34 treated patients, approximately 62% were male and roughly 38% were female, and a mean age of around 40 years was recorded. For exploratory analyses, about 25 treated patients had longitudinal TCRB deep sequencing done wherever samples were available. Prior to enrollment, patients had been given standard therapy consisting of radiotherapy alone, temozolomide alone, or radiochemotherapy with temozolomide, with the combination given to most patients. Peripheral blood was drawn at six visits: V03 (baseline), V05, V07, V10, V12 and V13. The paper's findings and limits, for the study overall: It was noted by the authors that analyses of patient blood samples could not be reproduced owing to sample limitations. Vaccine-induced immune responses across multiple MHC alleles were detected in around 92% of patients. Selection of PBMC samples for TCRB deep sequencing was based on availability. No apparent relationship was observed between pseudoprogression and alterations in the top peripheral T cell clonotypes detected by TCRB sequencing.

V gives up 0 bases and J gives up 8 bases, and the segment between their germline ends measures 16 bases. Reading the germline V gene (reference sequence) gives CDR1 GTSNPN and CDR2 SVGIG. The CDR3, cysteine through phenylalanine, is 14 amino acids long. The CDR3 DNA has 42 bases and is translated from base 1. Per the publication, the time point label means: baseline, week 1 (first vaccination visit). Reading the label with the study, this specimen's treatment or condition is: pre-vaccination baseline after standard-of-care therapy. Donors had newly diagnosed WHO grade 3 or 4 IDH1-mutant astrocytomas with loss of nuclear ATRX. The samples were drawn from NOA16, a multicentre, single-arm, open-label phase I trial in Germany that tested a mutant IDH1 peptide vaccine in humans for the first time. Visit V03 blood draws served as the baseline sample for immunogenicity testing. The DNeasy Blood and Tissue Kit was used to extract genomic DNA from EDTA blood for TCRB sequencing.

The library was generated by the immunoSEQ multiplex PCR assay. The hsTCRB Kit was used according to the manufacturer's protocol to amplify rearranged TCR beta chain sequences. An Illumina MiSeq was used to sequence the TCRB libraries. The authors processed their data as follows. The proprietary platform of the kit vendor was used for demultiplexing, trimming and gene mapping. The source is immuneACCESS, and TCRdb retained only in-frame sequences with V and J called. Part of the clones is not carried over; for the studies checked, unresolved V genes explain less than half of this, and the remainder is unexplained. Clonal size and the V and J genes are those of that table, whereas D and trimming came from the DNA. The table for this sample lists 85,000 to 100,000 clones; just under 80% of them were counted only once. The top ten clones comprise 7.5% of the sample. Details on this clone: The specificity of this receptor is unknown. There are no base qualities to consult, and no much larger clone falls within one base.

The material sequenced was PBMCs, taken from a glioma patient treated with radiotherapy, temozolomide or both. This chain joins TRBV30 to TRBJ1-2; the best D guess is TRBD1, with 5 bases matching. The clonotype comes from a man aged 35-49 years with glioma. The nucleotide sequence reads as follows: TGTGCCTGGAGTGTACTAGGGGTCGTGGGGGGCTACACCTTC. Its translation is CAWSVLGVVGGYTF.